This TCR beta chain was identified during a study of CD8+ T cells in alopecia areata. Study-level information: The drug, oral tofacitinib, was given to treated patients at 5 to 10 mg twice daily. It was 6 to 18 months of tofacitinib, and then there were 6 months off drug. General study points: Scalp sequencing also captures normal skin's resident alphabeta T cells.

Extracted RNA was reverse transcribed, and the resulting cDNA served as sequencing template. TCRdb's copy holds only in-frame clones and misses some; the assay was immunoSEQ multiplex PCR. Among 150,000 to 200,000 clones listed, about 67% were seen once. For this clone: Its target is unknown.

CDR1 is PRHDT and CDR2 is FYEKMQ in the germline V gene (reference sequence). The V and J ends lost 5 bases and 7 bases respectively, with 17 bases between them. There are 14 residues in the CDR3. Collected material from alopecia areata patients comprised lesional scalp punch biopsies and peripheral blood. The genes are TRBV13 and TRBJ1-1; D gene unclear. The receptor comes from a human donor with alopecia areata. The specimen was CD8+ T cells sorted from blood, collected at week 0. DNA of the CDR3: TGTGCCAGCAGCCTCCCGTCGGGAACTCATGAAGCTTTCTTT. Translated: CASSLPSGTHEAFF.